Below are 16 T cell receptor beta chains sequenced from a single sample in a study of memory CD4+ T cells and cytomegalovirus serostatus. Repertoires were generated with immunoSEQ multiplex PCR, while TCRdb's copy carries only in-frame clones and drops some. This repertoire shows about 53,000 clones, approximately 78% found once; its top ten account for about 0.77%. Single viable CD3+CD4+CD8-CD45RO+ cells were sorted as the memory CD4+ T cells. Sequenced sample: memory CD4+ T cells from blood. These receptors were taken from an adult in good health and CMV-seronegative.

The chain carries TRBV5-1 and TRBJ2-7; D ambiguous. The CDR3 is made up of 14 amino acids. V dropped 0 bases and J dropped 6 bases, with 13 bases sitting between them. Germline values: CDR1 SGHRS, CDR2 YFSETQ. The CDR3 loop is CASSLAVLVGEQYF. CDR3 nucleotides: TGCGCCAGCAGCTTGGCCGTATTAGTGGGCGAGCAGTACTTC.

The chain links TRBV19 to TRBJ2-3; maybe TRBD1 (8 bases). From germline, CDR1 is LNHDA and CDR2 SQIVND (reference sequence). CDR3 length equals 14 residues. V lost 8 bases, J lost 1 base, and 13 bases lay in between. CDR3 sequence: CASGTGGGTDTQYF. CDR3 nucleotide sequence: TGTGCCAGTGGAACAGGGGGGGGCACAGATACGCAGTATTTT.

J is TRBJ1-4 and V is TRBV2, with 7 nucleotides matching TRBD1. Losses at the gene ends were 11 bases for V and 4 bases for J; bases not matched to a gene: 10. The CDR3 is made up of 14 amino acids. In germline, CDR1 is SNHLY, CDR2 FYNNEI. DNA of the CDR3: TGTGCCGACAGACAGGGAAGAGGTAATGAAAAACTGTTTTTT. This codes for CADRQGRGNEKLFF.

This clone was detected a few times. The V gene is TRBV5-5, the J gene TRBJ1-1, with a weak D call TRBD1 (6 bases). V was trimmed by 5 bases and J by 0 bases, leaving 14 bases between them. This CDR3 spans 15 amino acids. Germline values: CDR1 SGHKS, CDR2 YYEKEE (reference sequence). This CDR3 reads CASRVGQRMNTEAFF. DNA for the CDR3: TGTGCCAGCAGGGTAGGACAGCGAATGAACACTGAAGCTTTCTTT.

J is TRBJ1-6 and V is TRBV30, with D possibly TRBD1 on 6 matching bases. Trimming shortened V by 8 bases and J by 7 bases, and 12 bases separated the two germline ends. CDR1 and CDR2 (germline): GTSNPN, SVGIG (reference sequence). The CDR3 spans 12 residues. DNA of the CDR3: TGTGCCGGAGGCGACAGGAATTCACCCCTCCACTTT. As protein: CAGGDRNSPLHF.

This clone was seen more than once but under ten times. The CDR3 nucleotides are TGTGCCAGCAGCTCGTACAGGGATAACCACGAGCAGTACTTC. Protein: CASSSYRDNHEQYF. V gene TRBV6-5 combines with J gene TRBJ2-7; D is possibly TRBD1 (6 bases). V was shortened by 6 bases and J by 5 bases, with 17 bases between the two germline ends. There are 14 residues in the CDR3. The germline CDR1 and CDR2 sequences are MNHEY and SVGAGI.

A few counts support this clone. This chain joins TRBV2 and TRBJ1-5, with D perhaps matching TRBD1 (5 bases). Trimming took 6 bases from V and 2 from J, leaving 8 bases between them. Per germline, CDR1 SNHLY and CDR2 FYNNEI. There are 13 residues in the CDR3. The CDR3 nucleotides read TGTGCCAGCAGGGGGGAGGGCAATCAGCCCCAGCATTTT. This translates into CASRGEGNQPQHF.

CDR3 DNA sequence: TGTGCCAGCAGCTTGGATTGGATTGGAAACACCATATATTTT. Encoded protein: CASSLDWIGNTIYF. The J gene is TRBJ1-3, the V gene TRBV5-5; no clear D. The V and J ends lost 0 bases and 3 bases respectively, with 7 bases between them. CDR1 is SGHKS and CDR2 is YYEKEE in the germline V gene (reference sequence). The CDR3 runs 14 residues.

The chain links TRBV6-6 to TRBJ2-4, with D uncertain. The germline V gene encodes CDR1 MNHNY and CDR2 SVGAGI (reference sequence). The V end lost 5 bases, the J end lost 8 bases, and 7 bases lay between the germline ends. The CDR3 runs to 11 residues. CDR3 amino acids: CASSQFDIQYF. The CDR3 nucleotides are TGTGCCAGCAGTCAGTTTGACATTCAGTACTTC.

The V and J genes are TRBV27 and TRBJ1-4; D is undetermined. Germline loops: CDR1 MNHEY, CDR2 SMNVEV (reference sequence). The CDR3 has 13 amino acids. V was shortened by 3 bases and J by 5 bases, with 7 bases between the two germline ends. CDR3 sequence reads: CASSFRRNEKLFF. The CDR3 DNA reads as TGTGCCAGCAGTTTTAGGAGAAATGAAAAACTGTTTTTT.

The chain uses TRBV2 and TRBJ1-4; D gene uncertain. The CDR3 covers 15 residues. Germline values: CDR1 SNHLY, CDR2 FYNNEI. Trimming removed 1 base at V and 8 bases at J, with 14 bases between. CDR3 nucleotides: TGTGCCAGCAGTGAAGAGGGAGGCGAGGAGGAAAAACTGTTTTTT. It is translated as CASSEEGGEEEKLFF.

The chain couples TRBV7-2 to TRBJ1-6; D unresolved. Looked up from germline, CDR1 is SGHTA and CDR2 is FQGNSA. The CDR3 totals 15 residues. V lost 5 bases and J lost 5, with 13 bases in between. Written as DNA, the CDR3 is TGTGCCAGCAGCAGTGGACTCGAGAATAATTCACCCCTCCACTTT. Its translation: CASSSGLENNSPLHF.

In DNA, the CDR3 is TGTGCCAGCAGCCAAGGAATTGGTGCTAGCTACCAAGAGACCCAGTACTTC. This translates into CASSQGIGASYQETQYF. The genes are TRBV4-2 and TRBJ2-5; D is possibly TRBD2 (5 bases). In germline, CDR1 is LGHNA, CDR2 YNFKEQ. The germline V and J ends were trimmed by 1 base and 0 bases, with 15 bases remaining between them. CDR3 length: 17 residues.

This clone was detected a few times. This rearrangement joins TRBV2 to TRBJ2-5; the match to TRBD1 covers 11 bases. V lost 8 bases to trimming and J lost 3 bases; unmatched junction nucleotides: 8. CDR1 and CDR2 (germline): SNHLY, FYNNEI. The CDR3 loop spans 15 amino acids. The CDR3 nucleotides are TGTGCCAGCCCAATGGACAGGGGGCTAAAAGAGACCCAGTACTTC. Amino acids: CASPMDRGLKETQYF.

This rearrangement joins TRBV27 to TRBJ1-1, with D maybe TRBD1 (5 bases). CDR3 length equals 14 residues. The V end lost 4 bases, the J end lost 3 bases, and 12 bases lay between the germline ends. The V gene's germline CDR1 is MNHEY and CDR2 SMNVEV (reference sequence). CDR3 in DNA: TGTGCCAGCAGTTCGCAGGGATGGGACACTGAAGCTTTCTTT. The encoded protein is CASSSQGWDTEAFF.

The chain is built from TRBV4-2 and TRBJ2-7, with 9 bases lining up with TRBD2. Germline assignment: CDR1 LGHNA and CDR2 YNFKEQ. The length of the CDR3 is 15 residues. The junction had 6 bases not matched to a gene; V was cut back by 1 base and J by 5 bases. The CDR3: CASSQVRAGGHEQYF. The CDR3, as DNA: TGTGCCAGCAGCCAAGTTAGGGCGGGGGGGCACGAGCAGTACTTC.